This TCR beta chain appears in the sequencing data of a study of cytomegalovirus exposure and HLA in healthy donors. Study outcomes and limitations: Among TCR beta chains of equal frequency, HLA-associated ones were more clonally expanded in a later analysis. Prior analysis indicated that the majority of TCR beta V segments exhibited productivity approximately 90% or approximately 30% of the time.

Every donor was a healthy person donating bone marrow. Comment on this clone: Its antigen is not identified.

13 Jbeta primers and 60 Vbeta primers were used for the PCR. This table comes from immunoSEQ multiplex PCR, and its TCRdb copy is limited to in-frame clones, with some not included. The profile shows 85,000 to 100,000 clones, more than 75% of them singletons. This sequence originates from a human donor in good health. Sequenced sample: PBMCs.

The DNA of the CDR3 is TGTGCCAGTACTTTTCGGACTAGCGGGGGGTTCAATGAGCAGTTCTTC. Translated, it gives CASTFRTSGGFNEQFF. The chain joins TRBV19 to TRBJ2-1; 14 bases agree with TRBD2. The CDR3 covers 16 residues. Per germline, CDR1 LNHDA and CDR2 SQIVND (reference sequence). Trimming took 7 bases from V and 6 from J; bases not matched to a gene: 8.